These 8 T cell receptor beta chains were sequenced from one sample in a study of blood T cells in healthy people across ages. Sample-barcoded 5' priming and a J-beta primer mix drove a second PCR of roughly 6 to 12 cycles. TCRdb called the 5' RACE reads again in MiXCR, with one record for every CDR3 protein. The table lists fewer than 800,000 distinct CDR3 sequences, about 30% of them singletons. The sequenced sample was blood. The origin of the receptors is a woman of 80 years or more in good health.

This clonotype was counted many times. As DNA, the CDR3 is TGTGCCAGCACCAGCGGGGTCTACGAGCAGTACTTC. Amino acids: CASTSGVYEQYF. The V call is TRBV28, the J call TRBJ2-7, with 7 nucleotides matching TRBD2. The germline V gene has CDR1 MDHEN and CDR2 SYDVKM. The CDR3 runs 12 residues. The trim removed 7 bases at V and 3 bases at J, leaving 3 bases unmatched.

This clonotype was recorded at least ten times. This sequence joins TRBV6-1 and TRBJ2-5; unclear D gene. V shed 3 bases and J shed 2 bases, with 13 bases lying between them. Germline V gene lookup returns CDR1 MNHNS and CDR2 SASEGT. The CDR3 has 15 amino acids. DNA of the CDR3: TGTGCCAGCAGTGAGTCTATAGGGCAGCAAGAGACCCAGTACTTC. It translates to CASSESIGQQETQYF.

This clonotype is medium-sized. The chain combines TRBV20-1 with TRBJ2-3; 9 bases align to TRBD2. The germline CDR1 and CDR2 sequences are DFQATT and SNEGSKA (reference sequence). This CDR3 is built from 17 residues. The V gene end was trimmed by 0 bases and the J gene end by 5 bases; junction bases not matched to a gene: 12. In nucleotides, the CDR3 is TGCAGTGCTAGAGATCCCCGGAAAGCGGGGGGCGGAGATACGCAGTATTTT. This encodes CSARDPRKAGGGDTQYF.

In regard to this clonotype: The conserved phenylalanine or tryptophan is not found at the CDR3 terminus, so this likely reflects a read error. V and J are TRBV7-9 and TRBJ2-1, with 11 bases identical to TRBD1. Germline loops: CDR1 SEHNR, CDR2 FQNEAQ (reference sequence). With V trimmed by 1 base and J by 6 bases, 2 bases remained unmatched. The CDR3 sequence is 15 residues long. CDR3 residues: CASSLGGTGGNEQFS. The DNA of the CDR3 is TGTGCCAGCAGCTTAGGGGGGACAGGGGGCAATGAGCAGTTCTCC.

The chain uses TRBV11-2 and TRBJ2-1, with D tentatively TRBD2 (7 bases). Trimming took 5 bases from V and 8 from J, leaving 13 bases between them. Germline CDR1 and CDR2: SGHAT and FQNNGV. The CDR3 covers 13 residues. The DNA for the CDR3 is TGTGCCAGCAGCCCACAGGGAGGGTATGAGCAGTTCTTC. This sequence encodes CASSPQGGYEQFF.

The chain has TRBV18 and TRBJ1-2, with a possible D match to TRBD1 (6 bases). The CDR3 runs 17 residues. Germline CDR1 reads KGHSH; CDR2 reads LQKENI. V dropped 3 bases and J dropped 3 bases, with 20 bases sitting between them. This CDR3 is CASSPEVGRAGDYGYTF. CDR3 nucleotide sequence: TGTGCCAGCTCACCTGAGGTCGGCAGGGCAGGGGACTATGGCTACACCTTC.

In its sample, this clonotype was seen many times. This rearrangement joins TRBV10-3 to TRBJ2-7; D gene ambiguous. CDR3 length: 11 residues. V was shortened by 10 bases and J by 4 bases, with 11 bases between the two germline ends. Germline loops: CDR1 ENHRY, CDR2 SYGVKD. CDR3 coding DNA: TGTGCCACCCTCCTGGGGTACGAGCAGTACTTC. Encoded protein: CATLLGYEQYF.

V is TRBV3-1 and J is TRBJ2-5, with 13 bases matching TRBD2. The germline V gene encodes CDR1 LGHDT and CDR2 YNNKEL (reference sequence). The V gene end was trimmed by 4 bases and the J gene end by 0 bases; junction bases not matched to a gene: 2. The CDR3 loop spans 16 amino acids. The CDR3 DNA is TGTGCCAGCAGCCGACTAGCGGGGGGCTACCAAGAGACCCAGTACTTC. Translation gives CASSRLAGGYQETQYF.